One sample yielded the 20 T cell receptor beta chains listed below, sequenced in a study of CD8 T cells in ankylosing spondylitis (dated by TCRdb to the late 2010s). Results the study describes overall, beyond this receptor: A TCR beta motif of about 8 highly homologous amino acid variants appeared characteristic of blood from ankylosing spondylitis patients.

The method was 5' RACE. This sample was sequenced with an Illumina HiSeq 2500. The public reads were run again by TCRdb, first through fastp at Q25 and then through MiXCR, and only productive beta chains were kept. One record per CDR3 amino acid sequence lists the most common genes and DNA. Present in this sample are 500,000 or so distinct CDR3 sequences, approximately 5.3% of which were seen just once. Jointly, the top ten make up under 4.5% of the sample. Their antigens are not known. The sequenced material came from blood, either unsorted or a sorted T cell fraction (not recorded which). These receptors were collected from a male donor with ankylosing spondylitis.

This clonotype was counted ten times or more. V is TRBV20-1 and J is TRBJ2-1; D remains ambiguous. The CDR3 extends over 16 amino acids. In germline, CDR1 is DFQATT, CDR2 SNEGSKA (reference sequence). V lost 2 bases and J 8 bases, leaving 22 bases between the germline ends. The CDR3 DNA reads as TGCAGTGCTAGATCGACGGGTGTGATTTTAACCGATGAGCAGTTCTTC. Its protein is CSARSTGVILTDEQFF.

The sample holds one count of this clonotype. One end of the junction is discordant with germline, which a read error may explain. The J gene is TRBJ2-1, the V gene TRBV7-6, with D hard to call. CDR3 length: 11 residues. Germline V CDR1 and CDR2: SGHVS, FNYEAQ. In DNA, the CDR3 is TGTGCCAGCAGCTTAGGAATTCAGTTGGTCTTC. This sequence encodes CASSLGIQLVF.

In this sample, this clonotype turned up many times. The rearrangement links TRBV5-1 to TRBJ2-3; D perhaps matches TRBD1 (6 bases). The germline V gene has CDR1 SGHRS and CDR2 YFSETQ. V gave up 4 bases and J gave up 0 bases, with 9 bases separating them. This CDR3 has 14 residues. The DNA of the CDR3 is TGCGCCAGCAGCACGGACAGTAGCACAGATACGCAGTATTTT. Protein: CASSTDSSTDTQYF.

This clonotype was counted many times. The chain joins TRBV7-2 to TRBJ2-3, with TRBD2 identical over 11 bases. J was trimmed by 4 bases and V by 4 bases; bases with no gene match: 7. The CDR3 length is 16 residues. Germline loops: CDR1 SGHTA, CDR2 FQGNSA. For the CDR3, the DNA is TGTGCCAGCAGCTGGCTAGCGGGGGGAATGTCAGATACGCAGTATTTT. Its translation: CASSWLAGGMSDTQYF.

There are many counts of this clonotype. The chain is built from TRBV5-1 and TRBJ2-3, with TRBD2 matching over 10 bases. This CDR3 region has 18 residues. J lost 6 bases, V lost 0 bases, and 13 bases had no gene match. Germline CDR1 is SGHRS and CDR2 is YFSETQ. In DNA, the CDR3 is TGCGCCAGCAGCTTGGTCAACTCGGCTAGCGGGAGTGGCGATACGCAGTATTTT. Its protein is CASSLVNSASGSGDTQYF.

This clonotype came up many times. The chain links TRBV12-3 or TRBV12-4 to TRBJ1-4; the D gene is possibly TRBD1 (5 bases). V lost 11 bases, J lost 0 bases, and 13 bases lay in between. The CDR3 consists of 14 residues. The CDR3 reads CASRQLATNEKLFF. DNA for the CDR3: TGTGCCTCCCGACAGCTCGCAACTAATGAAAAACTGTTTTTT.

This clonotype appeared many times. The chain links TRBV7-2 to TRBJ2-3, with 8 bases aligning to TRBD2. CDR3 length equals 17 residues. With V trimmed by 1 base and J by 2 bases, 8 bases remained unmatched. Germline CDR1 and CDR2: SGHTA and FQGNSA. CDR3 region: CASSLVSGSFSTDTQYF. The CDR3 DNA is TGTGCCAGCAGCTTAGTCAGCGGGAGTTTCTCCACAGATACGCAGTATTTT.

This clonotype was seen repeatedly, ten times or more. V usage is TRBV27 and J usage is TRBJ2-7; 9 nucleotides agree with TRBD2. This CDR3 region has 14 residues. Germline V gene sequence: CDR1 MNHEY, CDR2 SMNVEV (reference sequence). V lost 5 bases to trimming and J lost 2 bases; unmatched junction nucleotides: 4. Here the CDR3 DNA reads TGTGCCAGCAGTCTAGCGGGGATTACCTACGAGCAGTACTTC. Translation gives CASSLAGITYEQYF.

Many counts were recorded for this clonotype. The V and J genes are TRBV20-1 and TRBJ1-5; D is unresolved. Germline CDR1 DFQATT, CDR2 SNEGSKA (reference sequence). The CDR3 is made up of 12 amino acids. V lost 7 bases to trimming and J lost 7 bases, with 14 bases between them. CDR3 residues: CSGVESGQPQHF. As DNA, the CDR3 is TGCAGTGGAGTCGAAAGCGGGCAGCCCCAGCATTTT.

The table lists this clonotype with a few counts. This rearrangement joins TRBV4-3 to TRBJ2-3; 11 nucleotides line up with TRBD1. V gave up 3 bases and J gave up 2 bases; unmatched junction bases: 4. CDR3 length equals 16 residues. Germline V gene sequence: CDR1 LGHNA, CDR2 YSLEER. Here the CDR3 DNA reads TGCGCCAGCAGCCATGGGACAGGGGGTTTCACAGATACGCAGTATTTT. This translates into CASSHGTGGFTDTQYF.

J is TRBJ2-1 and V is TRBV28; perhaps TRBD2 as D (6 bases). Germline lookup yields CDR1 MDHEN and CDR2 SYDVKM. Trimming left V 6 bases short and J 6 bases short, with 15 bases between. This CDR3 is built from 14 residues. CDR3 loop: CASRIRGGSNEQFF. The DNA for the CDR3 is TGTGCCAGCAGGATACGTGGGGGGTCCAATGAGCAGTTCTTC.

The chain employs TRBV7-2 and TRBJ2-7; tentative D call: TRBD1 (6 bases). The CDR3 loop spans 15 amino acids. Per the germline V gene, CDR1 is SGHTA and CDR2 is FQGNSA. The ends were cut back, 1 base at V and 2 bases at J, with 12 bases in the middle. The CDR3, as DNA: TGTGCCAGCAGCTTAGGGGCAGGGGAGACCTACGAGCAGTACTTC. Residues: CASSLGAGETYEQYF. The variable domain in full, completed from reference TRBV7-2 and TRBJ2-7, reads GAGVSQSPSNKVTEKGKDVELRCDPISGHTALYWYRQSLGQGLEFLIYFQGNSAPDKSGLPSDRFSAERTGGSVSTLTIQRTQQEDSAVYLCASSLGAGETYEQYFGPGTRLTVT.

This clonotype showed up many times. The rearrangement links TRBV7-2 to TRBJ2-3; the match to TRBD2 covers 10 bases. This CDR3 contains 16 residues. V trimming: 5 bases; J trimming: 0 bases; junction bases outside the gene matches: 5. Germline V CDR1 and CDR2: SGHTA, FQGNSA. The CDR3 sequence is CASSRSGGISTDTQYF. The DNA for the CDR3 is TGTGCCAGCAGCCGTAGCGGGGGGATAAGCACAGATACGCAGTATTTT.

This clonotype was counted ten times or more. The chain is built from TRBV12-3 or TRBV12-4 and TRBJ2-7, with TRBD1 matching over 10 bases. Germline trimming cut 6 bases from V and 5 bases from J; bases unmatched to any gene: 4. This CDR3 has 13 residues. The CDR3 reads CASRRQGADEQYF. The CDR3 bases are TGTGCCAGCAGGAGACAGGGGGCAGACGAGCAGTACTTC.

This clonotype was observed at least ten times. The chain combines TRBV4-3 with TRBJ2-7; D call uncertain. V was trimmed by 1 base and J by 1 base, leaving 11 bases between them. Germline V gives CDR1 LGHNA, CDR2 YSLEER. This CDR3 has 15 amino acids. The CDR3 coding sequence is TGCGCCAGCAGCCAAGGGGCTAGTCCTTCCTACGAGCAGTACTTC. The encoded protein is CASSQGASPSYEQYF.

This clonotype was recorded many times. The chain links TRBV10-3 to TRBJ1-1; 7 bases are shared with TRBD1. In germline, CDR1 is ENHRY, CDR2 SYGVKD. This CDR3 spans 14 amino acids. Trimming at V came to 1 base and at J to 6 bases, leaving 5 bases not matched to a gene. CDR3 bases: TGTGCCATCAGTGAGTATTACCAGGGGGCTGAAGCTTTCTTT. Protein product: CAISEYYQGAEAFF.

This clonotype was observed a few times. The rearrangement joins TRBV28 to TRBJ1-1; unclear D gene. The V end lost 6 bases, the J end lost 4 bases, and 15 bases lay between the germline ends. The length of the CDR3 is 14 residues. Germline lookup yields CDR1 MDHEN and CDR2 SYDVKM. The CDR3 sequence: CASSQPEGATEAFF. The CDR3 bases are TGTGCCAGCAGCCAGCCAGAGGGAGCCACTGAAGCTTTCTTT.

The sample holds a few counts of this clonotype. The DNA for the CDR3 is TGTGCCAGCAGCGCCCCCGGGACTACCAGATACAATGAGCAGTTCTTC. The encoded protein is CASSAPGTTRYNEQFF. The chain links TRBV7-2 to TRBJ2-1; 7 bases are a match to TRBD2. Germline V gene data show CDR1 as SGHTA and CDR2 as FQGNSA. The J segment lost 4 bases and the V segment lost 5 bases, leaving 11 bases of the junction unmatched. The CDR3 consists of 16 residues.

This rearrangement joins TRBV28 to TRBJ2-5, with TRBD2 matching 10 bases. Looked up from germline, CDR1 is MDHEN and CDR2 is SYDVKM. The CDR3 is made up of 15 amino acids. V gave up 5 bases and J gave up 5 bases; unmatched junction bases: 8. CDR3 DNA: TGTGCCAGCAGTACCCGGACTAGCGGCTGGGAGACCCAGTACTTC. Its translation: CASSTRTSGWETQYF.

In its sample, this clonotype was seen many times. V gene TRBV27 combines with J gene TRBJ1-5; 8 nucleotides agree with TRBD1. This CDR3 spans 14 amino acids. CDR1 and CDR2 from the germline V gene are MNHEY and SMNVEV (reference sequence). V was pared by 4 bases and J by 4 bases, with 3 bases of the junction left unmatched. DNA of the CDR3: TGTGCCAGCAGTTACAGGGGGTTGAATCAGCCCCAGCATTTT. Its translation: CASSYRGLNQPQHF.